Listed here are 12 T cell receptor beta chains from one sample, sequenced in a study of blood T cell repertoires in COVID-19. Measured with immunoSEQ multiplex PCR; TCRdb has only the in-frame clones, and not every one. The data contain roughly 91,000 clones, less than 85% of them singletons. The sequenced sample consisted of peripheral blood. The receptors originated from a man in his 70s with acute or convalescent COVID-19.

The chain links TRBV25-1 to TRBJ1-5, with TRBD1 matching 9 bases. Germline CDR1 and CDR2: MGHDK and SYGVNS. Losses at the gene ends were 6 bases for V and 4 bases for J; bases not matched to a gene: 7. This CDR3 is built from 15 residues. For the CDR3, the DNA is TGTGCCAGCAGCGGGACAGGGAGTTTAAATCAGCCCCAGCATTTT. It translates to CASSGTGSLNQPQHF.

The chain joins TRBV4-1 to TRBJ2-7, with a tentative D call TRBD2 (5 bases). Deletions cut 1 base from V and 0 bases from J, with 16 bases between. In germline, CDR1 is MGHRA, CDR2 YSYEKL. The CDR3 spans 17 residues. The chain's CDR3 is CASSQVVEGPSSYEQYF. The CDR3, as DNA: TGCGCCAGCAGCCAAGTCGTCGAGGGCCCGAGCTCCTACGAGCAGTACTTC.

The J gene is TRBJ2-2, the V gene TRBV24-1; perhaps TRBD2 as D (5 bases). V lost 1 base to trimming and J lost 6 bases, with 8 bases between them. In germline, CDR1 is KGHDR, CDR2 SFDVKD. The CDR3 contains 14 residues. Written as DNA, the CDR3 is TGTGCCACCAGTGATTTCGGACTGCCCGGGGAGCTGTTTTTT. As protein: CATSDFGLPGELFF.

In its sample, this clone was seen once. The V call is TRBV18, the J call TRBJ1-6; D might be TRBD1 (5 bases). This CDR3 spans 14 amino acids. V shed 5 bases and J shed 6 bases, with 11 bases lying between them. From germline, CDR1 is KGHSH and CDR2 LQKENI. The CDR3 nucleotides are TGTGCCAGCTCAGCACAGGAGCTTAATTCACCCCTCCACTTT. It codes for CASSAQELNSPLHF.

This clone was found a few times. In nucleotides, the CDR3 is TGTGCCAGCAGCCATTCAGACACTGAAGCTTTCTTT. The encoded protein is CASSHSDTEAFF. This chain links TRBV3-1 (or the pseudogene TRBV3-2) with TRBJ1-1; D is uncertain. Trimming cost V 3 bases and J 3 bases, with 5 bases left between them. The CDR3 consists of 12 residues. Per the germline V gene, CDR1 is LGHDT and CDR2 is YNNKEL (reference sequence).

This rearrangement joins TRBV29-1 to TRBJ1-2; TRBD1 aligns across 8 bases. The CDR3 totals 14 residues. V was pared by 4 bases and J by 4 bases, with 8 bases of the junction left unmatched. CDR1 is SQVTM and CDR2 is ANQGSEA in the germline V gene. The CDR3, as DNA: TGCAGCGTTGCCCGGGACAGGCTCTTCTATGGCTACACCTTC. Residues: CSVARDRLFYGYTF. The full variable domain, in which reference TRBV29-1 and TRBJ1-2 provide the parts outside the CDR3, is SAVISQKPSRDICQRGTSLTIQCQVDSQVTMMFWYRQQPGQSLTLIATANQGSEATYESGFVIDKFPISRPNLTFSTLTVSNMSPEDSSIYLCSVARDRLFYGYTFGSGTRLTVV.

DNA of the CDR3: TGTGCCAGTACCAGAGGTATGACTGGAAACACCATATATTTT. Its translation: CASTRGMTGNTIYF. The V gene is TRBV19, the J gene TRBJ1-3; D not resolved. Trimming took 7 bases from V and 2 from J, leaving 12 bases between them. This CDR3 has 14 residues. In germline, CDR1 is LNHDA, CDR2 SQIVND (reference sequence).

The CDR3 sequence: CASSLAGREGSREQYV. CDR3 DNA sequence: TGTGCCAGCAGCTTAGCAGGCAGGGAGGGCTCTAGGGAGCAGTACGTC. This chain joins TRBV7-8 and TRBJ2-7; 7 positions agree with TRBD2. Trimming at V came to 0 bases and at J to 7 bases, leaving 12 bases not matched to a gene. Germline CDR1 reads SGHVS; CDR2 reads FQNEAQ. The CDR3 runs 16 residues.

This chain joins TRBV7-8 and TRBJ1-4; D remains ambiguous. The length of the CDR3 is 12 residues. The V and J ends lost 5 bases and 8 bases respectively, with 9 bases between them. Germline V gene sequence: CDR1 SGHVS, CDR2 FQNEAQ. The CDR3 DNA sequence: TGTGCCAGCAGCCCCTCGAGGGAAAAACTGTTTTTT. Protein: CASSPSREKLFF.

The V and J genes are TRBV6-5 and TRBJ1-1; 8 bases agree with TRBD1. CDR1 is MNHEY and CDR2 is SVGAGI in the germline V gene. The J segment lost 7 bases and the V segment lost 6 bases, leaving 7 bases of the junction unmatched. The CDR3 contains 13 residues. The CDR3 reads CASSRNGQGEAFF. The CDR3 region has the DNA TGTGCCAGCAGCCGAAACGGACAGGGTGAAGCTTTCTTT.

The chain links TRBV19 to TRBJ1-4; possible D gene TRBD1, 6 bases. CDR3 length equals 13 residues. The V and J ends lost 3 bases and 8 bases respectively, with 10 bases between them. The germline V gene encodes CDR1 LNHDA and CDR2 SQIVND (reference sequence). CDR3 nucleotide sequence: TGTGCCAGTAGTATTGAGACAGGAGAAAAACTGTTTTTT. Protein product: CASSIETGEKLFF.

This clone appeared a single time. The chain recombines TRBV2 with TRBJ1-5; D remains unclear. The CDR3 has 15 amino acids. The germline V and J ends were trimmed by 6 bases and 0 bases, with 12 bases remaining between them. Germline V CDR1 and CDR2: SNHLY, FYNNEI. The CDR3 spells CASSDRHTSNQPQHF. The CDR3 DNA follows: TGTGCCAGCAGCGACCGACATACTAGCAATCAGCCCCAGCATTTT.